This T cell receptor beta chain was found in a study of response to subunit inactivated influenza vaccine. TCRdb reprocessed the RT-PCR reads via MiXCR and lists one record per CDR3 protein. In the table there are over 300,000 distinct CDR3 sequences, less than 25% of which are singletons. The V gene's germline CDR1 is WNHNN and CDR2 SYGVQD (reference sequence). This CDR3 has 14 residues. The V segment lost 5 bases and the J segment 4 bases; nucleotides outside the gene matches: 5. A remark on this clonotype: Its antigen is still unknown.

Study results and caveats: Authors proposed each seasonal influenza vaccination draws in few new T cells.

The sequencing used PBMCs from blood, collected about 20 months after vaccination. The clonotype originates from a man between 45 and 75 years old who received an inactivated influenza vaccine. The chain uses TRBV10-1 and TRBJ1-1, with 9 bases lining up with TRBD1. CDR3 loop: CASSKTGGGTEAFF. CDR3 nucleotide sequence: TGCGCCAGCAGTAAGACAGGGGGAGGCACTGAAGCTTTCTTT.